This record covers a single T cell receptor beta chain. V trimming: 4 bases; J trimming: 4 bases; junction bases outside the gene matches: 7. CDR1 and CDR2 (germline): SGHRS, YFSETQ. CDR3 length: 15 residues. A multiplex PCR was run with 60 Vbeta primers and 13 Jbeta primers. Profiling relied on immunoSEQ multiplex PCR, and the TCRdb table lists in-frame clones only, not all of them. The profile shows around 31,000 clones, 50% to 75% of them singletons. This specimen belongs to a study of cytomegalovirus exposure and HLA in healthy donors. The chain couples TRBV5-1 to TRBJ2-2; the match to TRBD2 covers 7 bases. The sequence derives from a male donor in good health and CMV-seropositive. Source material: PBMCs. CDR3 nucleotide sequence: TGCGCCAGCAGCCCGGGAGGTCGAGGCACCGGGGAGCTGTTTTTT. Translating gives CASSPGGRGTGELFF.